This T cell receptor beta chain was sequenced for a study of blood T cell repertoires in COVID-19. Turning to the study itself: Researchers got acute and convalescent COVID-19 samples from the United States, Italy and Spain. Sources were T cells, B-cell-depleted T cells, or PBMCs; the material itself was cDNA or gDNA.

In germline, CDR1 is SGHTA, CDR2 FQGNSA. Trimming removed 1 base at V and 0 bases at J, with 12 bases between. This CDR3 has 17 residues. In the original workflow: Estimates of nucleated cell counts were drawn from the amplification of reference gene primers. Only in-frame clones appear in the TCRdb table, and some are missing; sequencing was by immunoSEQ multiplex PCR. For V, J and clone size, that table is used; D and trimming come from the DNA. The sample carries 95,000 to 150,000 clones, 85% recorded once. The chain links TRBV7-2 to TRBJ2-2; weak D call: TRBD2 (6 bases). This TCR was recovered from a woman aged 80 or older with acute or convalescent COVID-19. Sequences were obtained from peripheral blood. CDR3 in amino acids: CASSLVFGGTNTGELFF. CDR3 bases: TGTGCCAGCAGCTTAGTCTTTGGGGGGACGAACACCGGGGAGCTGTTTTTT.